This T cell receptor beta chain was documented in a study of blood T cell repertoires in COVID-19. Turning to the study itself: PBMCs, B-cell-depleted T cells, or T cells were the source of the cDNA or gDNA that made up the material.

Profiled with immunoSEQ multiplex PCR; TCRdb holds only in-frame clones, not every one. The repertoire holds fewer than 200,000 clones, with 88% as singletons. In its sample, this clone was seen a few times. Material for sequencing was PBMCs or T cells enriched from blood (not recorded which). This clonotype was sampled from a woman between 18 and 29 years old who had recovered from COVID-19.

The CDR3 sequence is CASSAEGAQGSDTQYF. The CDR3 nucleotides are TGTGCCAGCAGTGCGGAGGGGGCGCAAGGATCAGATACGCAGTATTTT. J is TRBJ2-3 and V is TRBV6-4; TRBD1 is a possible D gene (7 bases). Trimming took off 4 bases at V and 4 bases at J, with 18 bases between the two ends. In germline, CDR1 is MRHNA, CDR2 SNTAGT. The CDR3 sequence is 16 residues long.